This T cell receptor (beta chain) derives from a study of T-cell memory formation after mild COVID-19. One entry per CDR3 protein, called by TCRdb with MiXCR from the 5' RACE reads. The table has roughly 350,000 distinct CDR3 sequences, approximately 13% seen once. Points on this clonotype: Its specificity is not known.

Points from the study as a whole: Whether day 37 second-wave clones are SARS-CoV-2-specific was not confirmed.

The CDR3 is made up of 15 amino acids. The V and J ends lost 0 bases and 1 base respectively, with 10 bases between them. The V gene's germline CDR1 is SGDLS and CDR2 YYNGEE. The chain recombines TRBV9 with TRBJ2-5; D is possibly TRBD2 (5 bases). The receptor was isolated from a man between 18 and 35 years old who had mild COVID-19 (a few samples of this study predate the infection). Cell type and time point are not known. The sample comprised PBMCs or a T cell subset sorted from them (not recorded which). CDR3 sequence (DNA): TGTGCCAGCAGCGTAGGTACAGCGGCCCAAGAGACCCAGTACTTC. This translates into CASSVGTAAQETQYF.